One and the same sample provided the 24 T cell receptor beta chains below, sequenced in a study of T cell responses to AZD1222 COVID-19 vaccine. The assay was immunoSEQ multiplex PCR, and TCRdb's table has in-frame clones only and misses some. This sample yields roughly 160,000 clones, of which about 83% are seen a single time; over 1% belongs to the top ten. The sample here was peripheral blood, taken 28 days after the second AZD1222 dose. The receptors come from an adult who received the AZD1222 COVID-19 vaccine.

The chain carries TRBV5-4 and TRBJ1-1; 9 nucleotides agree with TRBD1. The J segment lost 4 bases and the V segment lost 4 bases, leaving 8 bases of the junction unmatched. In germline, CDR1 is SGHNT, CDR2 YYREEE (reference sequence). This CDR3 region has 15 residues. CDR3: CASSRPDRGFTEAFF. The CDR3 DNA is TGTGCCAGCAGCCGCCCCGACAGGGGGTTCACTGAAGCTTTCTTT.

This chain uses TRBV5-1 with TRBJ2-7; D is possibly TRBD2 (5 bases). The V end lost 0 bases, the J end lost 1 base, and 14 bases lay between the germline ends. This CDR3 comprises 16 residues. Looked up from germline, CDR1 is SGHRS and CDR2 is YFSETQ. In DNA, the CDR3 is TGCGCCAGCAGCTTGGAAGGGCTAGCCGGATCCTACGAGCAGTACTTC. Its translation: CASSLEGLAGSYEQYF.

V usage is TRBV11-2 and J usage is TRBJ2-7; no clear D. There are 13 residues in the CDR3. Germline loops: CDR1 SGHAT, CDR2 FQNNGV. The germline V and J ends were trimmed by 1 base and 4 bases, with 8 bases remaining between them. CDR3 region: CASSLGHGYEQYF. In DNA form, the CDR3 reads TGTGCCAGCAGCTTAGGACACGGGTACGAGCAGTACTTC.

The rearrangement joins TRBV3-1 (or the pseudogene TRBV3-2) to TRBJ2-7; D is possibly TRBD1 (6 bases). V dropped 1 base and J dropped 5 bases, with 15 bases sitting between them. Germline V lookup: CDR1 LGHDT, CDR2 YNNKEL (reference sequence). This CDR3 has 15 residues. This CDR3 reads CASSQAGRGVHEQYF. CDR3 DNA: TGTGCCAGCAGCCAAGCAGGCAGGGGCGTCCACGAGCAGTACTTC.

To note about this clone: Other DNA sequences from this sample encode an identical CDR3 as well. CDR3 sequence: CASSPGNYGYTF. The CDR3 region has the DNA TGTGCCAGCTCACCAGGGAACTATGGCTACACCTTC. This chain uses TRBV18 with TRBJ1-2; D not certain. This CDR3 contains 12 residues. The germline V gene has CDR1 KGHSH and CDR2 LQKENI. The ends were cut back, 2 bases at V and 2 bases at J, with 3 bases in the middle.

V and J are TRBV18 and TRBJ2-7; D remains ambiguous. The germline CDR1 and CDR2 sequences are KGHSH and LQKENI. The CDR3 extends over 12 amino acids. V dropped 5 bases and J dropped 6 bases, with 11 bases sitting between them. Here the CDR3 DNA reads TGTGCCAGCTCAGCCCCTCTGGGCGAGCAGTACTTC. It codes for CASSAPLGEQYF.

This clone came up once. The rearrangement uses TRBV19 and TRBJ2-7, with 8 bases lining up with TRBD2. With V trimmed by 3 bases and J by 5 bases, 6 bases remained unmatched. The CDR3 loop spans 14 amino acids. Germline V lookup: CDR1 LNHDA, CDR2 SQIVND (reference sequence). The CDR3 here is CASSIVAGRDEQYF. The CDR3 bases are TGTGCCAGTAGTATTGTAGCGGGGAGGGACGAGCAGTACTTC.

The chain is built from TRBV27 and TRBJ1-1, with 7 positions matching TRBD1. The length of the CDR3 is 16 residues. Losses at the gene ends were 0 bases for V and 1 base for J; bases not matched to a gene: 5. Germline V gene sequence: CDR1 MNHEY, CDR2 SMNVEV (reference sequence). The CDR3 loop is CASSLSIRGQNTEAFF. In DNA, the CDR3 is TGTGCCAGCAGTTTATCGATAAGGGGGCAGAACACTGAAGCTTTCTTT.

This chain joins TRBV7-9 and TRBJ2-7; TRBD1 or TRBD2 may be the D gene (6 bases each). CDR1 and CDR2 from the germline V gene are SEHNR and FQNEAQ (reference sequence). The CDR3 runs to 16 residues. V was trimmed by 5 bases and J by 7 bases, leaving 24 bases between them. Here the CDR3 reads CASSVEAWGARGEQYF. DNA of the CDR3: TGTGCCAGCAGCGTAGAGGCATGGGGGGCCCGGGGGGAGCAGTACTTC.

The chain employs TRBV12-5 and TRBJ2-3; weak D call: TRBD1 (6 bases). This CDR3 is built from 16 residues. Germline lookup yields CDR1 LGHNT and CDR2 FRNRAP. The V end was cut by 0 bases, the J end by 4 bases, with 14 bases between. The CDR3 loop is CASGLVLGKGADTQYF. In DNA form, the CDR3 reads TGTGCTAGTGGTTTGGTACTTGGAAAGGGGGCAGATACGCAGTATTTT.

This chain joins TRBV7-6 and TRBJ2-1; no reliable D call. V lost 1 base and J 4 bases, leaving 11 bases between the germline ends. Germline values: CDR1 SGHVS, CDR2 FNYEAQ. CDR3 length: 15 residues. The CDR3: CASSLGYGRYNEQFF. CDR3 DNA sequence: TGTGCCAGCAGCTTAGGGTACGGCAGATACAATGAGCAGTTCTTC.

The rearrangement joins TRBV27 to TRBJ2-7; 7 nucleotides align to TRBD2. The CDR3 has 14 amino acids. Germline values: CDR1 MNHEY, CDR2 SMNVEV (reference sequence). Losses at the gene ends were 3 bases for V and 0 bases for J; bases not matched to a gene: 2. The CDR3 DNA is TGTGCCAGCAGTTTGGGGGGGACCTCCTACGAGCAGTACTTC. It translates to CASSLGGTSYEQYF.

The rearrangement links TRBV11-2 to TRBJ1-6; weak D call: TRBD1 (6 bases). Per the germline V gene, CDR1 is SGHAT and CDR2 is FQNNGV. Trimming pared 5 bases from V and 9 bases from J, leaving 23 bases between. The CDR3 is made up of 17 amino acids. CDR3 sequence (DNA): TGTGCCAGCAGCCCATTAGGTAAAGCCAGGGGAGGTTCACCCCTCCACTTT. It encodes CASSPLGKARGGSPLHF.

The sample holds one count of this clone. The CDR3, as DNA: TGTGCCAGCAGCTCCCCCCTTGAGGGCAGGAGAAGGTACGAGCAGTACTTC. Its translation: CASSSPLEGRRRYEQYF. The V call is TRBV7-2, the J call TRBJ2-7; TRBD2 might be the D (5 bases). The CDR3 has 17 amino acids. The V end was cut by 4 bases, the J end by 4 bases, with 23 bases between. Germline assignment: CDR1 SGHTA and CDR2 FQGNSA.

The gene calls are TRBV18 and TRBJ2-7; no definite D call. Germline CDR1 KGHSH, CDR2 LQKENI. The CDR3 runs 16 residues. Trimming took off 2 bases at V and 2 bases at J, with 16 bases between the two ends. The CDR3 coding sequence is TGTGCCAGCTCACCAATTAACCGGGCCAGTCCCTACGAGCAGTACTTC. Residues: CASSPINRASPYEQYF.

The table lists this clone with a count of one. This rearrangement joins TRBV18 to TRBJ1-2; no reliable D call. This CDR3 is built from 14 residues. Germline CDR1 reads KGHSH; CDR2 reads LQKENI. With 4 bases removed from V and 3 bases from J, the gap between germline ends came to 12 bases. Here the CDR3 DNA reads TGTGCCAGCTCACTCAAAGGATCGCACTATGGCTACACCTTC. Translated: CASSLKGSHYGYTF.

The rearrangement links TRBV3-1 (or the pseudogene TRBV3-2) to TRBJ2-7; 15 bases align to TRBD2. The V and J ends lost 4 bases and 9 bases, in that order; junction bases with no gene match: 4. Looked up from germline, CDR1 is LGHDT and CDR2 is YNNKEL (reference sequence). CDR3 length equals 14 residues. The CDR3 nucleotides read TGTGCCAGCAGCCGGACTAGCGGGGGGGCTGCGCAGTACTTC. It yields the protein CASSRTSGGAAQYF.

The V call is TRBV19, the J call TRBJ1-3, with D unresolved. Looked up from germline, CDR1 is LNHDA and CDR2 is SQIVND (reference sequence). V was trimmed by 1 base and J by 7 bases, leaving 8 bases between them. CDR3 size: 13 residues. The CDR3 nucleotides read TGTGCCAGTAGTATAGTCCCGGCGAACACCATATATTTT. Translation gives CASSIVPANTIYF.

The chain couples TRBV2 to TRBJ2-3; 7 bases align to TRBD1. Looked up from germline, CDR1 is SNHLY and CDR2 is FYNNEI. The CDR3 covers 16 residues. V dropped 6 bases and J dropped 0; count of bases not matched to a gene: 9. The CDR3 spells CASSMAGGWSTDTQYF. CDR3 nucleotides: TGTGCCAGCAGCATGGCAGGGGGATGGAGCACAGATACGCAGTATTTT.

This chain joins TRBV14 and TRBJ2-1, with D tentatively TRBD2 (6 bases). Germline V gene data show CDR1 as SGHDN and CDR2 as FVKESK. V lost 1 base and J 9 bases, leaving 16 bases between the germline ends. The CDR3 is 15 residues long. This chain's CDR3 is CASSQVRGRAAEQFF. As DNA, the CDR3 is TGTGCCAGCAGCCAAGTGCGGGGTAGGGCTGCTGAGCAGTTCTTC.

The chain joins TRBV5-4 to TRBJ1-2; possible D gene TRBD1, 5 bases. Trimming removed 4 bases at V and 6 bases at J, with 16 bases between. This CDR3 comprises 14 residues. CDR1 is SGHNT, CDR2 YYREEE, per germline (reference sequence). The CDR3 region has the DNA TGTGCCAGCAGCCCCCCACAGAGAGGGGATGGCTACACCTTC. Protein product: CASSPPQRGDGYTF.

This clone has more than one count but fewer than ten. J is TRBJ1-1 and V is TRBV10-3; TRBD1 matches 9 bases. Germline trimming cut 7 bases from V and 7 bases from J; bases unmatched to any gene: 7. Looked up from germline, CDR1 is ENHRY and CDR2 is SYGVKD. The CDR3 sequence is 13 residues long. CDR3 nucleotides: TGTGCCATCACTAAGGACAGGGGCATTGAAGCTTTCTTT. As protein: CAITKDRGIEAFF.

V is TRBV5-6 and J is TRBJ1-1; D uncertain. Between the trimmed V and J ends, which lost 1 base and 5 bases, there was a span of 6 bases. The CDR3 sequence is 12 residues long. The germline V gene encodes CDR1 SGHDT and CDR2 YYEEEE. The CDR3 here is CASSLPVTEAFF. CDR3 coding DNA: TGTGCCAGCAGCTTGCCCGTTACTGAAGCTTTCTTT.

This clone was seen a handful of times. The chain links TRBV4-1 to TRBJ2-7; TRBD1 matches 9 bases. CDR3 size: 16 residues. Germline values: CDR1 MGHRA, CDR2 YSYEKL. V lost 4 bases and J lost 4; bases outside the gene matches: 11. CDR3 residues: CASSLGGGTGIYEQYF. The CDR3 DNA reads as TGCGCCAGCAGCCTCGGGGGAGGGACAGGGATATACGAGCAGTACTTC.